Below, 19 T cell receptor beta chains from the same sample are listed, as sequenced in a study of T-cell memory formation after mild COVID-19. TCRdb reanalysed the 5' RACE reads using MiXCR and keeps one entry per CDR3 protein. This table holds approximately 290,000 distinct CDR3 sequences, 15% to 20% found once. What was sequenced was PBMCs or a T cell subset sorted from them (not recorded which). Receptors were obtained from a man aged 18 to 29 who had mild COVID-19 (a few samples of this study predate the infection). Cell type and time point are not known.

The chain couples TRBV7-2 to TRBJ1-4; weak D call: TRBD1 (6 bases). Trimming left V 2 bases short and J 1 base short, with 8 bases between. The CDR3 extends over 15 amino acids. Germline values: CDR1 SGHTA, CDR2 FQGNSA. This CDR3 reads CASSLKQGTNEKLFF. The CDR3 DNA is TGTGCCAGCAGCTTAAAACAGGGAACTAATGAAAAACTGTTTTTT.

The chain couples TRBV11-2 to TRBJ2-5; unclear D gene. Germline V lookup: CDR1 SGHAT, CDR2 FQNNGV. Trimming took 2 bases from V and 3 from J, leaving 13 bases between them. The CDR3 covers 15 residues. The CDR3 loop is CASSLSTSREETQYF. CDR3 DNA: TGTGCCAGCAGCTTAAGTACATCAAGGGAAGAGACCCAGTACTTC.

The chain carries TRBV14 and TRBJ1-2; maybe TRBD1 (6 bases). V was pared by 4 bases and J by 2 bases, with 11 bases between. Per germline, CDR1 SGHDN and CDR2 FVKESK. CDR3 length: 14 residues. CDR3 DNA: TGTGCCAGCAGCCGGCTCGGACAGAACTATGGCTACACCTTC. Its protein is CASSRLGQNYGYTF.

Written as DNA, the CDR3 is TGTGCCAGCAGCTTAGCTGGCGCAGACACTGAAGCTTTCTTT. Its translation: CASSLAGADTEAFF. The V gene is TRBV11-2, the J gene TRBJ1-1; D call uncertain. Looked up from germline, CDR1 is SGHAT and CDR2 is FQNNGV. V lost 1 base and J 3 bases, leaving 9 bases between the germline ends. This CDR3 contains 14 residues.

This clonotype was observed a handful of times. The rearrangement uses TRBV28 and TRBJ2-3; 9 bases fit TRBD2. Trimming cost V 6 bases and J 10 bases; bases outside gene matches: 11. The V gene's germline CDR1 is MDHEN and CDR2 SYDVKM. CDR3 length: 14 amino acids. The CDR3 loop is CASRSGTSRRSQYF. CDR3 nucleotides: TGTGCCAGCAGATCCGGGACTAGCAGACGGTCGCAGTATTTT. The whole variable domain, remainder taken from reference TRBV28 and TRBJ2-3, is DVKVTQSSRYLVKRTGEKVFLECVQDMDHENMFWYRQDPGLGLRLIYFSYDVKMKEKGDIPEGYSVSREKKERFSLILESASTNQTSMYLCASRSGTSRRSQYFGPGTRLTVL.

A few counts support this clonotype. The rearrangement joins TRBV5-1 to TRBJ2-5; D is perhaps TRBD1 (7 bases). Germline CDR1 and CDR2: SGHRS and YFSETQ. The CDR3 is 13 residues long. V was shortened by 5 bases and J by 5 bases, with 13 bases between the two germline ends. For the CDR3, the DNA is TGCGCCAGCAGGCAACAGGGGAGGGAGACCCAGTACTTC. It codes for CASRQQGRETQYF. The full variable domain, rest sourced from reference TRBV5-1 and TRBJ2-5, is KAGVTQTPRYLIKTRGQQVTLSCSPISGHRSVSWYQQTPGQGLQFLFEYFSETQRNKGNFPGRFSGRQFSNSRSEMNVSTLELGDSALYLCASRQQGRETQYFGPGTRLLVL.

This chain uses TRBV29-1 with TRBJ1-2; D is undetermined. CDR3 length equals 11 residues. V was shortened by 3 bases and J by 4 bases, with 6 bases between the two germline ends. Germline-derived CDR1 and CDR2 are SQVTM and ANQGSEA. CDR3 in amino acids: CSVDTSYGYTF. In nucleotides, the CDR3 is TGCAGCGTTGATACCAGCTATGGCTACACCTTC.

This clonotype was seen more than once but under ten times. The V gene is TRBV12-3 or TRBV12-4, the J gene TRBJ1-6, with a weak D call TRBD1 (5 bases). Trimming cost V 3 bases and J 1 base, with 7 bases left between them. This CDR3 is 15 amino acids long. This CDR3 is CASSLTVSYNSPLHF. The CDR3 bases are TGTGCCAGCAGTTTGACAGTATCCTATAATTCACCCCTCCACTTT.

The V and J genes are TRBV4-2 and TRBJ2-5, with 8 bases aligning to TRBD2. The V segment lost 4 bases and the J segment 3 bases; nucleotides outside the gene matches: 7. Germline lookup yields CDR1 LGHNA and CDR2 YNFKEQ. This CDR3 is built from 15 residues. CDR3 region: CASSPSGGLEETQYF. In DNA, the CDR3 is TGTGCCAGCAGCCCGAGCGGGGGCCTAGAAGAGACCCAGTACTTC.

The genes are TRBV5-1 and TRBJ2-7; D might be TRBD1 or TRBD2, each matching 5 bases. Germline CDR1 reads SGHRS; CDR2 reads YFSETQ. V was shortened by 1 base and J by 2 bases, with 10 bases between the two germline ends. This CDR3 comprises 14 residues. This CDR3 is CASSLSGDAYEQYF. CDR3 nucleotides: TGCGCCAGCAGCTTGTCCGGGGACGCCTACGAGCAGTACTTC.

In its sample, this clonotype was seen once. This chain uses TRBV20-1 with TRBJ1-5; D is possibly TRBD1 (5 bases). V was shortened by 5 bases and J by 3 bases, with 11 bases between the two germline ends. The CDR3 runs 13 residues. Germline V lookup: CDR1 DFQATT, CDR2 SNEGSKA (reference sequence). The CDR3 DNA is TGCAGTGCTGCGGGGGGGGTCAATCAGCCCCAGCATTTT. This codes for CSAAGGVNQPQHF.

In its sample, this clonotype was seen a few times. The CDR3 DNA sequence: TGCGCCAGCAGCGCATCAGGACCCTCTGGAAACACCATATATTTT. Protein sequence: CASSASGPSGNTIYF. The chain recombines TRBV5-1 with TRBJ1-3; D unresolved. This CDR3 is 15 amino acids long. V was shortened by 4 bases and J by 0 bases, with 11 bases between the two germline ends. From germline, CDR1 is SGHRS and CDR2 YFSETQ.

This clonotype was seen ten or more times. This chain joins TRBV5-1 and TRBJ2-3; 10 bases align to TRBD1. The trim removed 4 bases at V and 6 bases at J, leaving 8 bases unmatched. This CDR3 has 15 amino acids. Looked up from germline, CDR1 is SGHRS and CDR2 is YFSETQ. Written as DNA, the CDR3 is TGCGCCAGCAGCCAGGGACAGGGGCTTGGGGATACGCAGTATTTT. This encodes CASSQGQGLGDTQYF.

CDR3 protein: CASSLSQTSRGEAFF. CDR3 in DNA: TGTGCCAGCAGTTTATCGCAGACGTCGAGGGGTGAAGCTTTCTTT. This chain joins TRBV28 and TRBJ1-1, with D possibly being TRBD1 (5 bases). Per germline, CDR1 MDHEN and CDR2 SYDVKM. V lost 1 base and J lost 7, with 16 bases in between. This CDR3 comprises 15 residues.

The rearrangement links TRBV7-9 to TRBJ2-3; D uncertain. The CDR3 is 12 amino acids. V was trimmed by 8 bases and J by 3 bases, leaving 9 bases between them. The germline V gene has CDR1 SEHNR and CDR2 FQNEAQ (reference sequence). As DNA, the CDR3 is TGTGCCAGCGCGAAGGAGACAGATACGCAGTATTTT. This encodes CASAKETDTQYF.

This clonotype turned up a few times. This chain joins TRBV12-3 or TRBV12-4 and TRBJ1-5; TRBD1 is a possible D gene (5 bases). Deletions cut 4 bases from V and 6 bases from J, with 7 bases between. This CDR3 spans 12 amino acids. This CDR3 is CASSSGFQPQHF. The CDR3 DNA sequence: TGTGCCAGCAGTTCAGGGTTTCAGCCCCAGCATTTT.

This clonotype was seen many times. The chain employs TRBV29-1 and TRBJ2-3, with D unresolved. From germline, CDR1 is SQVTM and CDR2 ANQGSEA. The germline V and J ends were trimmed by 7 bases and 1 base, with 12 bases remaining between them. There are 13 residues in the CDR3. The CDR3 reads CSASGRRTDTQYF. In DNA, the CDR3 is TGCAGCGCCTCCGGCCGACGCACAGATACGCAGTATTTT.

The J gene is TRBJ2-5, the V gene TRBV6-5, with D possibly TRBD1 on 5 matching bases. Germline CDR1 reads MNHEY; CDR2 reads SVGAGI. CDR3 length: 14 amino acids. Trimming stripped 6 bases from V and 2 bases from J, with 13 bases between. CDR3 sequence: CASRQGYTQETQYF. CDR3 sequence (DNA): TGTGCCAGCAGGCAGGGATATACTCAAGAGACCCAGTACTTC.

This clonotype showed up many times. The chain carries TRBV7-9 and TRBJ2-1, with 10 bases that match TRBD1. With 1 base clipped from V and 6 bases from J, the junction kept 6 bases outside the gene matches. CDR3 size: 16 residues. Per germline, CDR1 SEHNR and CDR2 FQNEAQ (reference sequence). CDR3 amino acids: CASSLGRTGGVNEQFF. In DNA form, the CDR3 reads TGTGCCAGCAGCTTAGGCCGGACAGGGGGAGTCAATGAGCAGTTCTTC.